The present T cell receptor beta chain was sequenced within a study of preoperative IRX-2 immunotherapy in early breast cancer. Treatment: preoperative locoregional IRX-2 cytokine immunotherapy. Samples came from a phase Ib trial of preoperative locoregional IRX-2 cytokine immunotherapy. Here immunoSEQ multiplex PCR was the method, and the copy in TCRdb shows in-frame clones only, minus some. Here the sample spans approximately 96,000 clones, 86% being singletons. In germline, CDR1 is MDHEN, CDR2 SYDVKM. V was pared by 1 base and J by 1 base, with 11 bases between. The CDR3 length is 16 residues. The specimen was tumor tissue, collected after IRX-2 immunotherapy. The receptor's source is a human donor with breast cancer. This chain joins TRBV28 and TRBJ1-5; D not certain. CDR3 in amino acids: CASSLFGLGSNQPQHF. The DNA for the CDR3 is TGTGCCAGCAGTTTATTCGGCCTCGGGAGCAATCAGCCCCAGCATTTT.